Listed here are 26 T cell receptor beta chains from one sample, sequenced in a study of response to subunit inactivated influenza vaccine. TCRdb re-called the RT-PCR reads with MiXCR, one entry per CDR3 protein. Among 500,000 or so distinct CDR3 sequences listed, approximately 16% were seen once. Sequenced here: CD4+ T cells sorted from PBMCs, sampled roughly 24 months after vaccination. The receptors originated from a man aged 45 to 70 who received an inactivated influenza vaccine.

Concerning this clonotype itself: Relative to the germline gene, one junction end is altered; a read error may explain this. The chain joins TRBV7-7 to TRBJ2-2, with D perhaps assigned TRBD1 or TRBD2 (6 bases each). CDR3 size: 16 residues. CDR1 SSHAT and CDR2 FNYEAQ come from the germline V gene (reference sequence). The CDR3 bases are TGTGCTAGCAGCTTGGGGGGCCCTGGTAACACCGGGGAGCTGTTTTTT. Protein sequence: CASSLGGPGNTGELFF.

This clonotype was counted ten times or more. V is TRBV5-1 and J is TRBJ2-1, with 8 positions matching TRBD2. Germline V CDR1 and CDR2: SGHRS, YFSETQ. The CDR3 is made up of 16 amino acids. V lost 4 bases to trimming and J lost 7 bases; unmatched junction nucleotides: 13. The CDR3 loop reads CASSMESSGLGNEQFF. The DNA of the CDR3 is TGCGCCAGCAGCATGGAGTCTAGCGGGTTGGGTAATGAGCAGTTCTTC.

This clonotype has more than one count but fewer than ten. The V call is TRBV5-1, the J call TRBJ2-5, with TRBD1 matching over 8 bases. The germline gives CDR1 SGHRS, CDR2 YFSETQ. With 7 bases clipped from V and 3 bases from J, the junction kept 8 bases outside the gene matches. This CDR3 contains 14 residues. CDR3: CASFPMTGEETQYF. The CDR3 nucleotides read TGCGCCAGCTTTCCGATGACAGGGGAAGAGACCCAGTACTTC. The variable domain in full, completed from reference TRBV5-1 and TRBJ2-5, reads KAGVTQTPRYLIKTRGQQVTLSCSPISGHRSVSWYQQTPGQGLQFLFEYFSETQRNKGNFPGRFSGRQFSNSRSEMNVSTLELGDSALYLCASFPMTGEETQYFGPGTRLLVL.

Details on this clonotype: A read error may be the cause here, since a much bigger clone is one base away. The J gene is TRBJ2-7, the V gene TRBV10-3; D remains unclear. The germline CDR1 and CDR2 sequences are ENHRY and SYGVKD. The CDR3 runs 13 residues. Trimming shortened V by 4 bases and J by 7 bases, and 14 bases separated the two germline ends. This CDR3 reads CAISVSGFGEQYF. The CDR3 DNA is TGTGCCATCAGTGTATCTGGGTTTGGGGAGCAGTACTTC.

The CDR3 loop reads CASSQSGTGSYEQYF. The CDR3 nucleotides are TGCGCCAGCAGCCAGTCCGGGACAGGGTCCTACGAGCAGTACTTC. The chain uses TRBV4-3 and TRBJ2-7; 9 bases map to TRBD1. The V gene end was trimmed by 3 bases and the J gene end by 1 base; junction bases not matched to a gene: 4. Germline CDR1 and CDR2: LGHNA and YSLEER. The length of the CDR3 is 15 residues.

This clonotype was counted a few times. The chain has TRBV6-2 or TRBV6-3 and TRBJ2-1; 7 bases align to TRBD2. The CDR3 runs to 13 residues. Looked up from germline, CDR1 is MNHEY and CDR2 is SVGEGT. J lost 11 bases, V lost 5 bases, and 9 bases had no gene match. CDR3 in DNA: TGTGCCAGCAGTGACGGGGGGAGGGTAAAGCAGTTCTTC. Its translation is CASSDGGRVKQFF.

This clonotype was picked up a small number of times. The chain has TRBV5-6 and TRBJ2-6; D is uncertain. The CDR3 runs 16 residues. Trimming shortened V by 4 bases and J by 0 bases, and 11 bases separated the two germline ends. In germline, CDR1 is SGHDT, CDR2 YYEEEE. CDR3 protein: CASSPLRYSGANVLTF. CDR3 bases: TGTGCCAGCAGCCCGCTGAGATACTCTGGGGCCAACGTCCTGACTTTC.

This clonotype was detected a few times. This chain links TRBV6-5 with TRBJ1-1; maybe TRBD1 (5 bases). The ends were cut back, 2 bases at V and 6 bases at J, with 16 bases in the middle. Germline CDR1 MNHEY, CDR2 SVGAGI. The CDR3 has 15 residues. The CDR3 region is CASSYGAQSLAEAFF. The DNA for the CDR3 is TGTGCCAGCAGTTACGGGGCCCAGTCATTAGCTGAAGCTTTCTTT.

This clonotype has only a few counts. The V gene is TRBV15, the J gene TRBJ2-7, with D tentatively TRBD2 (5 bases). Deletions cut 0 bases from V and 7 bases from J, with 10 bases between. CDR1 and CDR2 (germline): LNHNV, YYDKDF (reference sequence). The CDR3 consists of 13 residues. Here the CDR3 reads CATSRDMGDEQYF. CDR3 bases: TGTGCCACCAGCAGAGATATGGGAGATGAGCAGTACTTC.

This clonotype has more than one count but fewer than ten. The chain joins TRBV5-1 to TRBJ2-1; TRBD1 agrees at 9 bases. The V gene end was trimmed by 4 bases and the J gene end by 7 bases; junction bases not matched to a gene: 9. The CDR3 extends over 15 amino acids. The germline V gene has CDR1 SGHRS and CDR2 YFSETQ. CDR3 bases: TGCGCCAGCAGCCTATACAGGGGGCTGGGGAATGAGCAGTTCTTC. This translates into CASSLYRGLGNEQFF.

This clonotype was found a few times. The chain joins TRBV4-1 to TRBJ1-6; the match to TRBD1 covers 7 bases. This CDR3 region has 17 residues. Looked up from germline, CDR1 is MGHRA and CDR2 is YSYEKL. With 1 base clipped from V and 7 bases from J, the junction kept 10 bases outside the gene matches. This chain's CDR3 is CASSQGWAGQTNSPLHF. CDR3 nucleotide sequence: TGCGCCAGCAGCCAAGGTTGGGCGGGACAGACAAATTCACCCCTCCACTTT.

J is TRBJ1-2 and V is TRBV24-1; D gene ambiguous. The CDR3 is 12 amino acids. Trimming took 4 bases from V and 8 from J, leaving 10 bases between them. The germline V gene encodes CDR1 KGHDR and CDR2 SFDVKD. The CDR3 region is CATSDGVSGYTF. The DNA of the CDR3 is TGTGCCACCAGTGACGGGGTTTCCGGCTACACCTTC.

The count of this clonotype is one. The chain recombines TRBV4-1 with TRBJ1-4, with D tentatively TRBD1 (6 bases). Germline V CDR1 and CDR2: MGHRA, YSYEKL. Trimming took off 1 base at V and 8 bases at J, with 17 bases between the two ends. The CDR3 loop spans 16 amino acids. The CDR3 coding sequence is TGCGCCAGCAGCCAAGGGACAGTTGGGCGCGGAGAAAAACTGTTTTTT. This codes for CASSQGTVGRGEKLFF.

The chain joins TRBV2 to TRBJ1-1; the D is unclear. V was clipped by 6 bases and J by 2 bases, with 7 bases between them. CDR3 length: 12 residues. CDR1 SNHLY and CDR2 FYNNEI come from the germline V gene. CDR3 amino acids: CASRATNTEAFF. The CDR3 nucleotides read TGTGCCAGCAGAGCGACAAACACTGAAGCTTTCTTT.

This clonotype was observed a few times. The chain recombines TRBV10-3 with TRBJ1-1, with 7 positions matching TRBD1. V dropped 6 bases and J dropped 1; count of bases not matched to a gene: 5. This CDR3 is 14 amino acids long. Per germline, CDR1 ENHRY and CDR2 SYGVKD. In nucleotides, the CDR3 is TGTGCCATCAGCGGGGACAGACAGAACACTGAAGCTTTCTTT. It encodes CAISGDRQNTEAFF.

The V gene is TRBV6-2 or TRBV6-3, the J gene TRBJ1-2, with D uncertain. V lost 2 bases, J lost 6 bases, and 7 bases lay in between. CDR3 length: 12 amino acids. Per germline, CDR1 MNHEY and CDR2 SVGEGT. CDR3 in DNA: TGTGCCAGCAGTTACACTACCCATGGCTACACCTTC. Residues: CASSYTTHGYTF.

There are a few counts of this clonotype. The chain is built from TRBV28 and TRBJ1-2; tentative D call: TRBD1 (5 bases). Germline CDR1 is MDHEN and CDR2 is SYDVKM. Trimming left V 2 bases short and J 1 base short, with 26 bases between. This CDR3 is 20 amino acids long. CDR3 sequence reads: CASSLGPRGLGSLDNYGYTF. The CDR3 DNA is TGTGCCAGCAGTTTAGGTCCCCGGGGCTTGGGCAGCCTTGATAACTATGGCTACACCTTC.

This clonotype occurred a few times. The chain employs TRBV24-1 and TRBJ1-2; D ambiguous. Germline V gene data show CDR1 as KGHDR and CDR2 as SFDVKD. Trimming left V 5 bases short and J 2 bases short, with 11 bases between. The CDR3 sequence is 14 residues long. CDR3 nucleotide sequence: TGTGCCACCAGTGGGCGGATATCAAACTATGGCTACACCTTC. It specifies CATSGRISNYGYTF.

This clonotype has at least ten counts. The chain is built from TRBV6-5 and TRBJ1-2, with no clear D. CDR3 size: 13 residues. CDR1 is MNHEY and CDR2 is SVGAGI in the germline V gene. Deletions cut 4 bases from V and 2 bases from J, with 8 bases between. The CDR3 here is CASSSGPNYGYTF. In nucleotides, the CDR3 is TGTGCCAGCAGTTCTGGACCCAACTATGGCTACACCTTC.

The J gene is TRBJ2-7, the V gene TRBV7-2, with D hard to call. The CDR3 extends over 14 amino acids. CDR1 SGHTA and CDR2 FQGNSA come from the germline V gene. V lost 5 bases to trimming and J lost 2 bases, with 13 bases between them. CDR3 bases: TGTGCCAGCAGCATGTGGCAGGTCACCTACGAGCAGTACTTC. Translating it yields CASSMWQVTYEQYF.

The chain uses TRBV9 and TRBJ2-7; D gene unclear. The V gene's germline CDR1 is SGDLS and CDR2 YYNGEE. CDR3 size: 15 residues. V was cut by 1 base and J by 3 bases, with 14 bases left in between. CDR3 bases: TGTGCCAGCAGCGTACAAGCCAGCAACGACTACGAGCAGTACTTC. Translated: CASSVQASNDYEQYF.

This clonotype was picked up a small number of times. V and J are TRBV5-1 and TRBJ2-4, with D perhaps matching TRBD1 (6 bases). The CDR3 has 15 amino acids. The germline V gene has CDR1 SGHRS and CDR2 YFSETQ. V was trimmed by 3 bases and J by 3 bases, leaving 13 bases between them. The CDR3 loop is CASSYDGTNKNIQYF. In DNA, the CDR3 is TGCGCCAGCAGCTACGACGGGACAAACAAAAACATTCAGTACTTC.

This clonotype was counted ten times or more. This chain uses TRBV4-1 with TRBJ2-1; D not certain. This CDR3 has 14 amino acids. Germline CDR1 and CDR2: MGHRA and YSYEKL. The V and J ends lost 4 bases and 2 bases respectively, with 9 bases between them. In DNA form, the CDR3 reads TGCGCCAGCAGCCCGCCGGACCCCTACAATGAGCAGTTCTTC. This sequence encodes CASSPPDPYNEQFF.

The rearrangement uses TRBV12-3 or TRBV12-4 and TRBJ1-6; possibly TRBD1 for D (5 bases). V shed 6 bases and J shed 7 bases, with 16 bases lying between them. The CDR3 spans 15 residues. The CDR3 DNA is TGTGCCAGCAGATCCTTCGGGGGTCCCAATTCACCCCTCCACTTT. Translation gives CASRSFGGPNSPLHF.

This chain uses TRBV12-3 or TRBV12-4 with TRBJ1-3, with D possibly matching TRBD1 (6 bases). V gave up 9 bases and J gave up 0 bases, with 18 bases separating them. The CDR3 consists of 16 residues. CDR3 protein: CARSPGQPGSGNTIYF. The CDR3 nucleotides are TGTGCCAGGAGTCCAGGACAGCCAGGCTCTGGAAACACCATATATTTT.

The chain carries TRBV19 and TRBJ1-2; D uncertain. V was cut by 3 bases and J by 2 bases, with 13 bases left in between. This CDR3 region has 15 residues. Germline V CDR1 and CDR2: LNHDA, SQIVND (reference sequence). CDR3 bases: TGTGCCAGTAGTATCAAGCCAAAATACAACTATGGCTACACCTTC. Amino acid sequence: CASSIKPKYNYGYTF.